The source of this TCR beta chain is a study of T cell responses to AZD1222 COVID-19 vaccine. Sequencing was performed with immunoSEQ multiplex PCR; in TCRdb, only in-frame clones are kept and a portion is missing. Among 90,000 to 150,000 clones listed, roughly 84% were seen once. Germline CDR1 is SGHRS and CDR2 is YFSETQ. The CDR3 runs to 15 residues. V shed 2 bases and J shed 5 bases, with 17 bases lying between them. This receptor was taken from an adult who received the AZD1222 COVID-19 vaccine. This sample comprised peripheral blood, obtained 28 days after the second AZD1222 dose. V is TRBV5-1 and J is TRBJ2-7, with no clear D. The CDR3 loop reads CASSLGVEAWDEQYF. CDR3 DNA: TGCGCCAGCAGCTTAGGAGTAGAAGCCTGGGACGAGCAGTACTTC.